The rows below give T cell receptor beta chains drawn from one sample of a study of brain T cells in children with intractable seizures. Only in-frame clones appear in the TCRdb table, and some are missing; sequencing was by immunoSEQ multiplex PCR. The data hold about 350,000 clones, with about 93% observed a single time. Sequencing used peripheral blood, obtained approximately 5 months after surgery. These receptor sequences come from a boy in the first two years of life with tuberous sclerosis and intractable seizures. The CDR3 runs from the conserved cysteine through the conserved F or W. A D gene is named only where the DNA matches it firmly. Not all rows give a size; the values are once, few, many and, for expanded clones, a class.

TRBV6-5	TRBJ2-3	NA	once	CASRDLLGDTQYF	TGTGCCAGCAGGGACCTCCTGGGAGATACGCAGTATTTT
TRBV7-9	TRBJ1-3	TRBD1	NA	CASSLSGGGNTIYF	TGTGCCAGCAGCTTATCAGGGGGAGGAAACACCATATATTTT
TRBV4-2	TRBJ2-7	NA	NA	CASSQVRGPYEQYF	TGTGCCAGCAGCCAAGTTCGGGGGCCCTACGAGCAGTACTTC
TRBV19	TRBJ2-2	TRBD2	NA	CASSRTSSTGELFF	TGTGCCAGTAGTAGGACTAGCAGCACCGGGGAGCTGTTTTTT
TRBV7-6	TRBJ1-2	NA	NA	CASSLGLPGELNYGYTF	TGTGCCAGCAGCTTAGGATTGCCCGGAGAACTTAACTATGGCTACACCTTC
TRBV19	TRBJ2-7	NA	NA	CASSYEDSMTTYYEQYF	TGTGCCAGTAGTTACGAGGACTCGATGACCACCTACTACGAGCAGTACTTC
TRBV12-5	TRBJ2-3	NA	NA	CASGGYGADTQYF	TGTGCTAGTGGGGGGTATGGTGCAGATACGCAGTATTTT
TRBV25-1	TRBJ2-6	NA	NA	CASSGFRGSGANVLTF	TGTGCCAGCAGTGGATTCAGGGGCTCTGGGGCCAACGTCCTGACTTTC
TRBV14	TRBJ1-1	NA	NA	CASSQAPNTEAFF	TGTGCCAGCAGCCAAGCCCCGAACACTGAAGCTTTCTTT
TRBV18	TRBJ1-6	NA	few	CASSPSPTTSPLHF	TGTGCCAGCTCACCAAGCCCAACCACTTCACCCCTCCACTTT
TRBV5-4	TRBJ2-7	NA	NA	CASSLLKEGKYEQYF	TGTGCCAGCAGCCTACTGAAGGAGGGGAAGTACGAGCAGTACTTC
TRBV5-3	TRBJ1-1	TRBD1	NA	CARSASRGPQGIHTEAFF	TGTGCCAGAAGCGCTTCCAGGGGGCCCCAGGGAATACACACTGAAGCTTTCTTT
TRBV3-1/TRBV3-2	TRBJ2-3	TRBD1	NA	CASRQRRGTLGTGADTQYF	TGTGCCAGCAGACAAAGGCGAGGGACGCTGGGGACAGGGGCAGATACGCAGTATTTT
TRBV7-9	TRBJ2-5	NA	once	CASNPGNRGTQYF	TGTGCCAGCAATCCAGGGAATCGTGGGACCCAGTACTTC
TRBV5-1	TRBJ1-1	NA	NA	CASHDGTEAFF	TGCGCCAGCCACGATGGGACTGAAGCTTTCTTT
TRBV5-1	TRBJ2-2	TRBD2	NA	CASSLSLAGNTGELFF	TGCGCCAGCAGCTTGTCGCTAGCGGGCAACACCGGGGAGCTGTTTTTT
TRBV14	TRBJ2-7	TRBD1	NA	CASSPRDRVYEQYF	TGTGCCAGCAGCCCGCGGGACAGGGTCTACGAGCAGTACTTC
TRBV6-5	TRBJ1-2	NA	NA	CASSLNRGTGYTF	TGTGCCAGCAGTTTAAATAGAGGGACCGGCTACACCTTC
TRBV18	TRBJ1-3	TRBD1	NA	CASSLGTVSGNTIYF	TGTGCCAGCTCACTAGGGACAGTCTCTGGAAACACCATATATTTT
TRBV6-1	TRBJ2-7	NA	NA	CASSEVWAWSTYEQYF	TGTGCCAGCAGTGAAGTTTGGGCATGGAGTACGTACGAGCAGTACTTC
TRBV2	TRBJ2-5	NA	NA	CASSEIWGARETQYF	TGTGCCAGCAGTGAAATCTGGGGAGCGCGAGAGACCCAGTACTTC
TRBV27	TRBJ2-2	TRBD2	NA	CASSYWLAGTGELFF	TGTGCCAGCAGTTATTGGCTAGCGGGAACCGGGGAGCTGTTTTTT
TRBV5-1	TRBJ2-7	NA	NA	CASSFGPNLAYEQYF	TGCGCCAGCAGCTTTGGACCCAATCTCGCCTACGAGCAGTACTTC
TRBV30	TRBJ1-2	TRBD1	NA	CARTGGFYGYTF	TGTGCCCGGACAGGGGGGTTCTATGGCTACACCTTC
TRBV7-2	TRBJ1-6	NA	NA	CASSFGRGFSPLHF	TGTGCCAGCAGCTTTGGCAGGGGATTTTCACCCCTCCACTTT
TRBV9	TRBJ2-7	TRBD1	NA	CASSAGTGLYEQYF	TGTGCCAGCAGTGCCGGGACAGGGTTGTACGAGCAGTACTTC
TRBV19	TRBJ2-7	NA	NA	CASSNQGTGDEQYF	TGTGCCAGTAGTAACCAGGGGACGGGGGACGAGCAGTACTTC
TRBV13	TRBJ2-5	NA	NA	CASSPGRGIQTQYF	TGTGCCAGCAGCCCCGGACGAGGCATTCAGACCCAGTACTTC
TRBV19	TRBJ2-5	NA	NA	CASGGQGGETQYF	TGTGCCAGTGGAGGCCAGGGTGGAGAGACCCAGTACTTC
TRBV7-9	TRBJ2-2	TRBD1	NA	CASSFAGGPAGELFF	TGTGCCAGCAGCTTTGCAGGGGGCCCTGCCGGGGAGCTGTTTTTT
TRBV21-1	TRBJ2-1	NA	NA	CASSKGGLTSGSYNEQFF	TGTGCCAGCAGCAAAGGGGGGTTGACTAGCGGGAGCTACAATGAGCAGTTCTTC
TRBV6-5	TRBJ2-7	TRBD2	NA	CASRASGGSYEQYF	TGTGCCAGCAGAGCTAGCGGGGGGTCCTACGAGCAGTACTTC
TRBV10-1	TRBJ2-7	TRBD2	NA	CASSELSGNGEQYF	TGCGCCAGCAGTGAGTTAAGCGGGAACGGCGAGCAGTACTTC
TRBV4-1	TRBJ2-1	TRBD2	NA	CASSQDQPGTSGRGSYNEQFF	TGCGCCAGCAGCCAAGATCAACCCGGAACTAGCGGGAGGGGCTCCTACAATGAGCAGTTCTTC
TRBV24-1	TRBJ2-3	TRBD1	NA	CATSDSTGAPWSDTQYF	TGTGCCACCAGTGACTCCACAGGGGCCCCCTGGTCAGATACGCAGTATTTT
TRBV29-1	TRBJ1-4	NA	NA	CSVVPGHGSPTNEKLFF	TGCAGCGTAGTACCGGGACACGGATCTCCAACTAATGAAAAACTGTTTTTT
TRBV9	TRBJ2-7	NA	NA	CASSVGFGDRQYF	TGTGCCAGCAGCGTAGGTTTCGGGGATAGGCAGTACTTC
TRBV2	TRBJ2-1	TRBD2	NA	CASIPTSGSSNEQFF	TGTGCCAGCATCCCGACTAGCGGGAGTAGTAATGAGCAGTTCTTC
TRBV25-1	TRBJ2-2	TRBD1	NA	CASRTGQGGTGELFF	TGTGCCAGCCGGACGGGACAGGGTGGAACCGGGGAGCTGTTTTTT
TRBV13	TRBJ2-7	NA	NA	CASSLGPEGSYEQYF	TGTGCCAGCAGCTTAGGGCCAGAGGGGTCCTACGAGCAGTACTTC
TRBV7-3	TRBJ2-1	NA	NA	CASSLRGNNYNEQFF	TGTGCCAGCAGCTTACGGGGAAACAACTACAATGAGCAGTTCTTC
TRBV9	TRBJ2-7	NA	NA	CASSVEAGSYEQYF	TGTGCCAGCAGCGTAGAGGCGGGGAGCTACGAGCAGTACTTC
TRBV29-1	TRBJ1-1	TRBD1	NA	CSAATGADTEAFF	TGCAGCGCCGCGACAGGGGCAGACACTGAAGCTTTCTTT
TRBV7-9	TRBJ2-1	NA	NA	CASSLIYMKQFF	TGTGCCAGCAGCTTAATCTATATGAAGCAGTTCTTC
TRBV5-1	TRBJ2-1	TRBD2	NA	CASSLETSGGVTYNEQFF	TGCGCCAGCAGCTTGGAGACTAGCGGGGGTGTCACCTACAATGAGCAGTTCTTC
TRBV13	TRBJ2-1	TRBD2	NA	CASSLPAVAPRLAGVNEQFF	TGTGCCAGCAGCTTACCCGCTGTAGCCCCCCGGCTAGCGGGAGTCAATGAGCAGTTCTTC
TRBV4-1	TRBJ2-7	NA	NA	CASSQGFSGYEQYF	TGCGCCAGCAGCCAAGGGTTCTCGGGGTACGAGCAGTACTTC
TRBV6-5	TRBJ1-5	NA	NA	CASSTDTFNMQPQHF	TGTGCCAGCAGTACGGACACCTTTAACATGCAGCCCCAGCATTTT
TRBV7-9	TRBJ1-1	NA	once	CASSYGGARWNTEAFF	TGTGCCAGCAGCTACGGGGGCGCTAGGTGGAACACTGAAGCTTTCTTT
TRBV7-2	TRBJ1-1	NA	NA	CASSREFLNTEAFF	TGTGCCAGCAGCAGAGAGTTCCTCAACACTGAAGCTTTCTTT
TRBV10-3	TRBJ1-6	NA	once	CAISESGAPGAPLHF	TGTGCCATCAGTGAGTCGGGGGCCCCAGGGGCACCCCTCCACTTT